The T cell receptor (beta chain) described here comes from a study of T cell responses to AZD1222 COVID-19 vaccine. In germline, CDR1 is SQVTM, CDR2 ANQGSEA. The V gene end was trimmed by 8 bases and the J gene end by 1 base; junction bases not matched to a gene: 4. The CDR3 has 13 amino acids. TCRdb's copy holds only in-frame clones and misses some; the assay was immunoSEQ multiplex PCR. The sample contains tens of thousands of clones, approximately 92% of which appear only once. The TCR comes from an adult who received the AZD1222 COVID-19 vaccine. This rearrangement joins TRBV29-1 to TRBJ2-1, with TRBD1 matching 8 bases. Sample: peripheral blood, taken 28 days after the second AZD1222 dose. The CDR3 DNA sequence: TGCAGCATCCGACAGGGGTCCTACAATGAGCAGTTCTTC. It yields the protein CSIRQGSYNEQFF.